This record looks at one T cell receptor (beta chain) sequence and its context. Its antigen is as yet unknown. The sample is drawn from a study of T cells after yellow fever vaccination. The study's findings and limits: The secondary T-cell response peaked on day 5, not day 15, but was weaker.

TCRdb re-analysed the 5' RACE reads in MiXCR, keeping a single row per CDR3 protein. The data hold under 600,000 distinct CDR3 sequences, with 21% observed a single time. Trimming removed 4 bases from V and 5 bases from J, with 13 bases in between. Germline CDR1 and CDR2: DFQATT and SNEGSKA (reference sequence). This CDR3 is built from 13 residues. The receptor comes from a man aged 18 to 30 who received the YFV17D yellow fever vaccine. The starting material was PBMCs, obtained less than 25 days after the first yellow fever vaccination. V usage is TRBV20-1 and J usage is TRBJ2-3, with D tentatively TRBD1 or TRBD2 (6 bases each). CDR3 amino acids: CSAKGGGGDTQYF. CDR3 nucleotides: TGCAGTGCTAAAGGGGGAGGCGGAGATACGCAGTATTTT.